The 12 T cell receptor beta chains presented below share a single source sample, sequenced in a study of T cells after yellow fever vaccination. TCRdb recomputed calls from the 5' RACE reads with MiXCR, one row per CDR3 protein. The sample yields about 310,000 distinct CDR3 sequences, 3.6% seen once. The material was PBMCs, obtained on the day of the yellow fever booster vaccination. The source of these receptors is a man aged 18 to 35 who received the YFV17D yellow fever vaccine.

The table lists this clonotype with many counts. The V call is TRBV6-5, the J call TRBJ2-5; 7 bases map to TRBD2. Losses at the gene ends were 2 bases for V and 4 bases for J; bases not matched to a gene: 10. In germline, CDR1 is MNHEY, CDR2 SVGAGI. The CDR3 is made up of 16 amino acids. The CDR3 here is CASSYGARGRAETQYF. CDR3 sequence (DNA): TGTGCCAGCAGTTACGGGGCGCGGGGGAGGGCAGAGACCCAGTACTTC.

This clonotype was seen repeatedly, ten times or more. CDR3 sequence reads: CATSDPDGGNYGYTF. CDR3 bases: TGTGCCACCAGCGATCCGGACGGGGGGAACTATGGCTACACCTTC. The chain carries TRBV15 and TRBJ1-2; maybe TRBD1 (5 bases). This CDR3 contains 15 residues. The V gene's germline CDR1 is LNHNV and CDR2 YYDKDF (reference sequence). The ends were cut back, 5 bases at V and 2 bases at J, with 15 bases in the middle.

The chain has TRBV6-5 and TRBJ2-3; D is perhaps TRBD2 (7 bases). With 2 bases removed from V and 5 bases from J, the gap between germline ends came to 14 bases. The germline V gene encodes CDR1 MNHEY and CDR2 SVGAGI. CDR3 length equals 15 residues. The CDR3 sequence is CASSYEGGAIDTQYF. The CDR3 DNA reads TGTGCCAGCAGTTACGAGGGGGGGGCCATAGATACGCAGTATTTT.

This clonotype was seen only a few times. The chain carries TRBV4-2 and TRBJ2-4; 10 positions agree with TRBD2. The V segment lost 0 bases and the J segment 8 bases; nucleotides outside the gene matches: 7. Per germline, CDR1 LGHNA and CDR2 YNFKEQ. CDR3 length: 16 residues. CDR3 DNA sequence: TGTGCCAGCAGCCAAGAGGTTCGAGCGGGGGGGGACATTCAGTACTTC. It specifies CASSQEVRAGGDIQYF.

This clonotype was counted between two and nine times. The chain has TRBV5-1 and TRBJ1-4; TRBD1 matches at 8 bases. V shed 0 bases and J 8 bases; nucleotides not matched to a gene: 6. CDR3 length equals 15 residues. CDR1 is SGHRS, CDR2 YFSETQ, per germline. CDR3 DNA sequence: TGCGCCAGCAGCTTGGTGGGACAGGCGGGAGAAAAACTGTTTTTT. Its translation is CASSLVGQAGEKLFF.

This clonotype was recorded many times. The gene calls are TRBV6-2 or TRBV6-3 and TRBJ2-7; D unclear. The CDR3 runs 13 residues. V was pared by 3 bases and J by 9 bases, with 15 bases between. Germline CDR1 and CDR2: MNHEY and SVGEGT. Here the CDR3 reads CASSYGHNTGQYV. CDR3 coding DNA: TGTGCCAGCAGTTATGGTCACAATACGGGGCAGTACGTC.

A few counts support this clonotype. V and J are TRBV6-6 and TRBJ1-2; D gene uncertain. Deletions cut 6 bases from V and 4 bases from J, with 12 bases between. The CDR3 sequence is 13 residues long. In germline, CDR1 is MNHNY, CDR2 SVGAGI (reference sequence). CDR3 region: CASRTDGLYGYTF. CDR3 nucleotides: TGTGCCAGCAGAACAGACGGCCTCTATGGCTACACCTTC.

In its sample, this clonotype was seen many times. The rearrangement uses TRBV12-3 or TRBV12-4 and TRBJ2-4; TRBD2 aligns across 10 bases. Trimming cost V 1 base and J 7 bases; bases outside gene matches: 4. The CDR3 has 15 amino acids. The CDR3 loop is CASSLEAGGLNIQYF. The CDR3 DNA reads TGTGCCAGCAGTTTAGAAGCGGGGGGGCTCAACATTCAGTACTTC.

The table lists this clonotype with many counts. The chain carries TRBV5-1 and TRBJ1-2; unclear D gene. CDR1 SGHRS and CDR2 YFSETQ come from the germline V gene. Trimming stripped 0 bases from V and 4 bases from J, with 10 bases between. This CDR3 contains 14 residues. CDR3 DNA sequence: TGCGCCAGCAGCTTGGGCCCAGAGTTCTATGGCTACACCTTC. It is translated as CASSLGPEFYGYTF.

The chain is built from TRBV5-1 and TRBJ2-5, with D tentatively TRBD1 or TRBD2 (6 bases each). This CDR3 region has 14 residues. V lost 4 bases, J lost 5 bases, and 15 bases lay in between. Looked up from germline, CDR1 is SGHRS and CDR2 is YFSETQ. The CDR3 loop reads CASSAAGGRETQYF. CDR3 bases: TGCGCCAGCAGCGCGGCCGGGGGCCGGGAGACCCAGTACTTC. The variable domain in full, with the rest retrieved from reference TRBV5-1 and TRBJ2-5, is KAGVTQTPRYLIKTRGQQVTLSCSPISGHRSVSWYQQTPGQGLQFLFEYFSETQRNKGNFPGRFSGRQFSNSRSEMNVSTLELGDSALYLCASSAAGGRETQYFGPGTRLLVL.

This clonotype was picked up many times. V and J are TRBV29-1 and TRBJ1-1; 7 positions match TRBD1. V was clipped by 6 bases and J by 0 bases; unmatched bases: 10. The CDR3 is 15 residues long. CDR1 is SQVTM, CDR2 ANQGSEA, per germline. As DNA, the CDR3 is TGCAGCGTAGGTGCACAGGGGCGCCTGAACACTGAAGCTTTCTTT. Translation gives CSVGAQGRLNTEAFF.

This clonotype was recorded at least ten times. This sequence joins TRBV20-1 and TRBJ2-1; 7 nucleotides line up with TRBD1. Trimming took 3 bases from V and 3 from J; bases not matched to a gene: 5. In germline, CDR1 is DFQATT, CDR2 SNEGSKA (reference sequence). The CDR3 has 14 amino acids. The CDR3 region has the DNA TGCAGTGCTAGCAGCCGACAGGGCTACAATGAGCAGTTCTTC. Protein product: CSASSRQGYNEQFF.